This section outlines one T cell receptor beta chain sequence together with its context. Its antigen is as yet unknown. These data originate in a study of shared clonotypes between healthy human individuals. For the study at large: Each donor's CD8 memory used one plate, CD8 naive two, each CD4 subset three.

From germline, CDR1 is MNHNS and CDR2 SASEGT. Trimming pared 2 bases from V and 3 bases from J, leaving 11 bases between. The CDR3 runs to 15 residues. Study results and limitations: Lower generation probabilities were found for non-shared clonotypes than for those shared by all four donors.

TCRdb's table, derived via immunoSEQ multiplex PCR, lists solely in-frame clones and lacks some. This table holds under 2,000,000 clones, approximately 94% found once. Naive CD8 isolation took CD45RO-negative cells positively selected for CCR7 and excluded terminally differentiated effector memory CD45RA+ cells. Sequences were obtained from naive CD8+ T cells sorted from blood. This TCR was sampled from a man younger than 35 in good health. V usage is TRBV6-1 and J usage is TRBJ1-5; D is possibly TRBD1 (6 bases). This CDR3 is CASSELGGANQPQHF. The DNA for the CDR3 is TGTGCCAGCAGTGAACTAGGGGGGGCCAATCAGCCCCAGCATTTT.